This TCR beta chain originates from a study of blood T cell repertoires in COVID-19. Across the whole study: The origin of the acute and convalescent COVID-19 samples was the United States, Italy and Spain. PBMCs, B-cell-depleted T cells, or T cells provided the cDNA or gDNA that made up the material.

Assay: immunoSEQ multiplex PCR; the TCRdb copy retains only in-frame clones and omits some. Of fewer than 250,000 clones listed, around 81% are singletons. Germline V gives CDR1 LNHDA, CDR2 SQIVND (reference sequence). The CDR3 is made up of 15 amino acids. The J segment lost 8 bases and the V segment lost 5 bases, leaving 9 bases of the junction unmatched. The J gene is TRBJ1-4, the V gene TRBV19; TRBD1 matches at 9 bases. This receptor was obtained from a woman aged 55-70 years with active or convalescent COVID-19. The sequencing sample was made of peripheral blood. In DNA form, the CDR3 reads TGTGCCAGTAGTGTCACAGGGGGCCGCGAGGAAAAACTGTTTTTT. Translating it yields CASSVTGGREEKLFF.